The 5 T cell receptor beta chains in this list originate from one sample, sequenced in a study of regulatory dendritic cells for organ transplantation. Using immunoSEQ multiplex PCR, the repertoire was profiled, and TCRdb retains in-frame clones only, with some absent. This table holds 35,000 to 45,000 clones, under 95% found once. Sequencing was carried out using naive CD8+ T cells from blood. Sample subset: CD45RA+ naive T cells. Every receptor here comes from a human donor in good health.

The CDR3 spells CASSFGTAYTGELFF. The DNA of the CDR3 is TGTGCCAGCAGTTTCGGGACAGCTTACACCGGGGAGCTGTTTTTT. This chain connects TRBV6-5 to TRBJ2-2; 7 positions agree with TRBD1. Losses at the gene ends were 4 bases for V and 3 bases for J; bases not matched to a gene: 5. This CDR3 is built from 15 residues. The germline V gene has CDR1 MNHEY and CDR2 SVGAGI.

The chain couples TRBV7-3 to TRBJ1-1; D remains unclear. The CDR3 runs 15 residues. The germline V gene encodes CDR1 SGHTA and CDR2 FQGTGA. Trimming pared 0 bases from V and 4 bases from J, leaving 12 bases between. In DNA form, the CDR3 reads TGTGCCAGCAGCTTAACCCTGGACGGTCGCACTGAAGCTTTCTTT. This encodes CASSLTLDGRTEAFF. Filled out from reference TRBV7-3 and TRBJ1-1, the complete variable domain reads GAGVSQTPSNKVTEKGKYVELRCDPISGHTALYWYRQSLGQGPEFLIYFQGTGAADDSGLPNDRFFAVRPEGSVSTLKIQRTERGDSAVYLCASSLTLDGRTEAFFGQGTRLTVV.

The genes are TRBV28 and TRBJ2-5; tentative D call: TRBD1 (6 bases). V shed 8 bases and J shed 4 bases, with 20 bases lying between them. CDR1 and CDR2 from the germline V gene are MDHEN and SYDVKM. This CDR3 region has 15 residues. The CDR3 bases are TGTGCCAGCTCTTGGGGGCAGGGGTCGGGAGAGACCCAGTACTTC. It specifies CASSWGQGSGETQYF.

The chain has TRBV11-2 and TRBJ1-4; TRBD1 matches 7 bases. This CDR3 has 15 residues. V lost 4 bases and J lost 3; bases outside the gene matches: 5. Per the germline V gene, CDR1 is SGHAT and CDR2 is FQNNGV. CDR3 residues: CASSSNDRANEKLFF. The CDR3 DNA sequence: TGTGCCAGCAGCTCGAACGACAGGGCTAATGAAAAACTGTTTTTT.

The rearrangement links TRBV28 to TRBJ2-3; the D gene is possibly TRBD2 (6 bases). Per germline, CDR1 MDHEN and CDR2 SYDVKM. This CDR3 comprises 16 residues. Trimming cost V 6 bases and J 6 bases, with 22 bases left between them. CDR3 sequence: CASSHSNGGWMDTQYF. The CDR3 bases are TGTGCCAGCAGCCATTCTAACGGGGGTTGGATGGATACGCAGTATTTT.